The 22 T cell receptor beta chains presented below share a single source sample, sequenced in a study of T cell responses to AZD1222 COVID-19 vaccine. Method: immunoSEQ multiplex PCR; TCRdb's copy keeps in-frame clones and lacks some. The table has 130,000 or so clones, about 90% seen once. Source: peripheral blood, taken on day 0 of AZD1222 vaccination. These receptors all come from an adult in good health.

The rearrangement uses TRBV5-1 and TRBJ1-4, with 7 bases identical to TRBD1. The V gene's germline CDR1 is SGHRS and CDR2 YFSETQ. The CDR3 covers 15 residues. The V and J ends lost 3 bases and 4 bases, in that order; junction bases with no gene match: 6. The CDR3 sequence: CASSWGQTLNEKLFF. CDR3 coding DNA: TGCGCCAGCAGCTGGGGACAGACACTTAATGAAAAACTGTTTTTT. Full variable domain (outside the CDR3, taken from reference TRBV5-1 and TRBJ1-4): KAGVTQTPRYLIKTRGQQVTLSCSPISGHRSVSWYQQTPGQGLQFLFEYFSETQRNKGNFPGRFSGRQFSNSRSEMNVSTLELGDSALYLCASSWGQTLNEKLFFGSGTQLSVL.

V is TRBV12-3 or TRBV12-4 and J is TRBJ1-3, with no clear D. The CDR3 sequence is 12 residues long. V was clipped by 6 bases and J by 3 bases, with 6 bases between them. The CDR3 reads CASSFDGNTIYF. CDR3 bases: TGTGCCAGCAGCTTTGATGGAAACACCATATATTTT.

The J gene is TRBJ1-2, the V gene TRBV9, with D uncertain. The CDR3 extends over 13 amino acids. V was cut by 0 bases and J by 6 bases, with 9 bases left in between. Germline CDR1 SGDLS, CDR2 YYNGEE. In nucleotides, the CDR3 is TGTGCCAGCAGCGTAGCTACCCCCCATGGCTACACCTTC. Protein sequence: CASSVATPHGYTF.

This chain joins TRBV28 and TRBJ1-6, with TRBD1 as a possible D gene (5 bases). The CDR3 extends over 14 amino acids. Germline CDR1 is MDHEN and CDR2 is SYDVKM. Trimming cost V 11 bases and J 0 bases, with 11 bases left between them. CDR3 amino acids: CAAGVSSYNSPLHF. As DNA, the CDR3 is TGTGCCGCGGGGGTTAGCTCCTATAATTCACCCCTCCACTTT.

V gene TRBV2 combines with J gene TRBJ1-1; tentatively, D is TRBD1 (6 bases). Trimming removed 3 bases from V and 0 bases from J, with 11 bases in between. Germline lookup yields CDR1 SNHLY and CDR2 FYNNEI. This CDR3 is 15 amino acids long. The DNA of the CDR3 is TGTGCCAGCAGTGACATGGACAGTATGAACACTGAAGCTTTCTTT. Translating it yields CASSDMDSMNTEAFF. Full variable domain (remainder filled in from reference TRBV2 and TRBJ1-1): EPEVTQTPSHQVTQMGQEVILRCVPISNHLYFYWYRQILGQKVEFLVSFYNNEISEKSEIFDDQFSVERPDGSNFTLKIRSTKLEDSAMYFCASSDMDSMNTEAFFGQGTRLTVV.

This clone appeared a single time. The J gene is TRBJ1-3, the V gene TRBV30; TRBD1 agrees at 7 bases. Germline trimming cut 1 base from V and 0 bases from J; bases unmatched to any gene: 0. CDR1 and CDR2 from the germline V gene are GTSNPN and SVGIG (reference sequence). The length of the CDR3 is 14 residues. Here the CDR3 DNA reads TGTGCCTGGAGTGCAGGGGGCTCTGGAAACACCATATATTTT. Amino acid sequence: CAWSAGGSGNTIYF.

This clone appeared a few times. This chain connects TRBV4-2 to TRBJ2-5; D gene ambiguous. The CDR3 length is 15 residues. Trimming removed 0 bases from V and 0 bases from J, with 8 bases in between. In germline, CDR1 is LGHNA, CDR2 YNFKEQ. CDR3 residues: CASSQDPSYQETQYF. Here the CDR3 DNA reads TGTGCCAGCAGCCAAGATCCCAGTTACCAAGAGACCCAGTACTTC.

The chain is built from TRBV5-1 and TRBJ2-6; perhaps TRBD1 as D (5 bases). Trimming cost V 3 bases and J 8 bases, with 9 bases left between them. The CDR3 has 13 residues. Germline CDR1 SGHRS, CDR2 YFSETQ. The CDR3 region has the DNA TGCGCCAGCAGCTCGACAGAGACCAACGTCCTGACTTTC. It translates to CASSSTETNVLTF.

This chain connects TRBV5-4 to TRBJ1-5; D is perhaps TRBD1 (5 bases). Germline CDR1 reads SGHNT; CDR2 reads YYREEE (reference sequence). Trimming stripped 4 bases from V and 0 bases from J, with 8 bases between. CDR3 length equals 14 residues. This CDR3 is CASSVTGSNQPQHF. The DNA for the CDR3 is TGTGCCAGCAGCGTAACAGGTAGCAATCAGCCCCAGCATTTT.

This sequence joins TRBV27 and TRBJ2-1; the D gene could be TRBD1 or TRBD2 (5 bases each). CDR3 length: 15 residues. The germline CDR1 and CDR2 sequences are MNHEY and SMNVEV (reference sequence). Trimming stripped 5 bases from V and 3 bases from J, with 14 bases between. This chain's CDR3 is CASSPRGEHYNEQFF. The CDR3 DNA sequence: TGTGCCAGCAGTCCCCGAGGGGAACACTACAATGAGCAGTTCTTC.

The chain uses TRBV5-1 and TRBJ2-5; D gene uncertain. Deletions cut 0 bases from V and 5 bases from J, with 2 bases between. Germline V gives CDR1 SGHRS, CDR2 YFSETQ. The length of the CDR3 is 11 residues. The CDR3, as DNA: TGCGCCAGCAGCTTGGACGAGACCCAGTACTTC. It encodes CASSLDETQYF.

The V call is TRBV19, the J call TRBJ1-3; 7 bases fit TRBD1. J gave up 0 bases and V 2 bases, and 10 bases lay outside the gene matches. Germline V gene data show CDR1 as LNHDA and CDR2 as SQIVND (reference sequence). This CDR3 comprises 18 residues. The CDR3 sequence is CASSIIGTAILSGNTIYF. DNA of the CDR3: TGTGCCAGTAGTATAATCGGGACAGCAATTCTCTCTGGAAACACCATATATTTT.

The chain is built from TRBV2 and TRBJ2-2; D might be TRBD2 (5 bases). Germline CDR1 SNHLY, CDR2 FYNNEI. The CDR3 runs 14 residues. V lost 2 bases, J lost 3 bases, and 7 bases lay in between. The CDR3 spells CASSELGDTGELFF. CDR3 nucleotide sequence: TGTGCCAGCAGTGAATTGGGAGACACCGGGGAGCTGTTTTTT.

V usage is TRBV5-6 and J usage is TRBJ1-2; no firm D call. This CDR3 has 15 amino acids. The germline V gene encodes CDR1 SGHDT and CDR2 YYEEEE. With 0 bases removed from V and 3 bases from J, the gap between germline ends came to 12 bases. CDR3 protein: CASSLGVTTHYGYTF. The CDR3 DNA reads TGTGCCAGCAGCTTGGGTGTCACCACCCACTATGGCTACACCTTC.

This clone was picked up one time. Here the CDR3 reads CATSRDRGQEHF. The DNA of the CDR3 is TGTGCCACCAGCAGAGATCGAGGTCAGGAGCATTTT. The chain employs TRBV15 and TRBJ1-5; no reliable D call. CDR1 is LNHNV, CDR2 YYDKDF, per germline (reference sequence). Trimming stripped 0 bases from V and 14 bases from J, with 11 bases between. This CDR3 is built from 12 residues.

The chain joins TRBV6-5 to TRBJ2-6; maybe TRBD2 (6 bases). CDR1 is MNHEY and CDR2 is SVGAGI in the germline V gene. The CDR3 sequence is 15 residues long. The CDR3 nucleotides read TGTGCGACAAACGACGGGGGCTCTGGGGCCAACGTCCTGACTTTC. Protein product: CATNDGGSGANVLTF.

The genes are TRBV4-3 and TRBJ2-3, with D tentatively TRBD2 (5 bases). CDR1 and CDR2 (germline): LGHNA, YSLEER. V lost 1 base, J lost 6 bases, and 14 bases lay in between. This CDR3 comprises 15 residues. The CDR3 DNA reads TGCGCCAGCAGCCAAGTAGTCGGGGAGCCGGATACGCAGTATTTT. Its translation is CASSQVVGEPDTQYF.

CDR3 sequence: CASSVRDRGAYEQYF. The CDR3 region has the DNA TGTGCCAGCAGCGTCCGGGACAGGGGAGCCTACGAGCAGTACTTC. The V and J genes are TRBV5-4 and TRBJ2-7, with 10 bases lining up with TRBD1. The junction had 6 bases not matched to a gene; V was cut back by 4 bases and J by 2 bases. The CDR3 is made up of 15 amino acids. Per germline, CDR1 SGHNT and CDR2 YYREEE (reference sequence).

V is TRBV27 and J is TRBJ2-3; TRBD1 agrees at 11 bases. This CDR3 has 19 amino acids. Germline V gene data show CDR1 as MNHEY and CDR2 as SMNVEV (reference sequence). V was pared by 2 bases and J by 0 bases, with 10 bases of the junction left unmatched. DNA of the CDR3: TGTGCCAGCAGTTTACGGGACAGGGGGTTCCACCCTAGCACAGATACGCAGTATTTT. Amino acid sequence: CASSLRDRGFHPSTDTQYF.

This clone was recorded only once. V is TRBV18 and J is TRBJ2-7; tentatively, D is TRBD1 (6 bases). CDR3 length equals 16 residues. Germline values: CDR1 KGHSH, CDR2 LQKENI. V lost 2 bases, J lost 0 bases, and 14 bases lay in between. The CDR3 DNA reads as TGTGCCAGCTCACCAACATCGCCAGGGGACTCCTACGAGCAGTACTTC. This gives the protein CASSPTSPGDSYEQYF.

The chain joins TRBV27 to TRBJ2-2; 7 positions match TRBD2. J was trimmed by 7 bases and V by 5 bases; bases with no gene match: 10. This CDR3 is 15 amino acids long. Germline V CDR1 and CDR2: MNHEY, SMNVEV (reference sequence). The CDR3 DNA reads TGTGCCAGCAGTCTAGGTGGCGGGGGAGGCGGGGAGCTGTTTTTT. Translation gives CASSLGGGGGGELFF.

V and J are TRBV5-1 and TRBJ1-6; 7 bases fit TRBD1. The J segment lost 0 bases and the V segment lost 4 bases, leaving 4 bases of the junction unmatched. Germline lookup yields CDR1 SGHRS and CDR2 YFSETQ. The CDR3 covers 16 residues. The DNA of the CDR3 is TGCGCCAGCAGCACGACAGGGAGCTCCTATAATTCACCCCTCCACTTT. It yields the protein CASSTTGSSYNSPLHF.